This T cell receptor beta chain stems from a study of blood T cell repertoires in COVID-19 (dated by TCRdb to the early 2020s). About the study as a whole: The collaborator samples originated in the United States, Italy and Spain and spanned the acute and convalescent phases of COVID-19. Where HLA class I and class II types were available, the types were taken from metadata supplied by the sample provider, not from assay-based typing. Subjects who had been exposed to COVID-19, were actively infected with it, or had recovered from it provided the deeply sampled blood TCRbeta repertoires that made up the dataset. Samples came from the ongoing ImmuneRACE study (first 160 participants) plus 1,254 subjects from 6 global collaborators. A freely available public database, intended as a resource for researchers studying the immune response to SARS-CoV-2, is where the repertoires were released. The material from the prospective study consisted of cDNA or gDNA derived from T cells, B-cell-depleted T cells, or PBMCs. A de-identified subject ID, COVID-19 status, age in years and sex were almost always included in the sample metadata.

Enrolling through a virtual design, the prospective study's participants ranged in age from roughly 18 to 100 years and lived across 24 United States geographic areas. In the prospective study, participants were assigned to cohorts based on the clinical history participants reported in a screening survey and a study questionnaire. For ImmuneRACE Cohort 3, a participant was defined as recovered based on two consecutive negative NP/OP PCR tests, clearance by a healthcare professional, or resolution of symptoms. Mobile phlebotomists in the prospective study collected whole blood, serum and a nasopharyngeal or oropharyngeal swab from every participant. Prospective study participants could optionally give additional blood draws and questionnaires over a 2-month period. Before DNA extraction, prospective study blood samples were shipped either frozen or at room temperature. The immunoSEQ Assay, a bias-controlled multiplex PCR, was used to amplify TCRbeta CDR3 regions from genomic DNA. The source study handled its data this way. Within the assay, amplification of reference gene primers was used to estimate how many nucleated cells each sample contained. Sequence reads were collapsed and filtered to measure the absolute abundance of every unique TCRbeta CDR3 rearrangement. Productive Simpson clonality was computed per sample as the square root of Simpson's diversity index over productive rearrangements. Drawn from immuneACCESS, this table holds only the in-frame rearrangements with V and J called that TCRdb kept. Clones are partly lost; checked studies trace under half to an unresolved V gene and leave the rest unexplained. V and J calls and clone size are copied from that table; D and trimming were computed from the DNA. This sample comprises about 350,000 clones, roughly 84% of them detected only once. The ten top clones hold approximately 0.93% of the sample.

As to this clone: Its antigen target is currently unknown. Per-base qualities were not stored, and no clone one base away is much larger.

Findings and caveats that apply to the study as a whole: The quantity of clinical and demographic metadata differed by source and by participant and was supplied without curation.

Germline trimming: 1 base from V, 9 bases from J; junction bases outside gene matches: 4. Including the terminal cysteine and phenylalanine, the CDR3 comprises 14 residues. The entry retains the CDR3 DNA only, 42 bases that are in frame from base 1. In the germline V gene (reference sequence), CDR1 corresponds to SGHNT and CDR2 to YYREEE. The TCR comes from a woman in her thirties who had recovered from COVID-19. Material for sequencing was PBMCs or T cells enriched from blood (not recorded which). The sequence is built from TRBV5-4 and TRBJ1-6; 7 middle bases align to TRBD1. The DNA is TGTGCCAGCAGCTTGCGGGGACAGCCTTCACCCCTCCACTTT. This yields the protein CASSLRGQPSPLHF.